Sequencing of this T cell receptor beta chain was carried out in a study of shared clonotypes between healthy human individuals. Points from the study as a whole: Donors were few, which limited the genetic and exposure-history diversity represented.

Donors, healthy HIV-negative adults, lacked recent acute infections or vaccinations. Looked up from germline, CDR1 is KGHSH and CDR2 is LQKENI. The J segment lost 8 bases and the V segment lost 4 bases, leaving 14 bases of the junction unmatched. The CDR3 is 17 residues long. As processed by the authors: For the immunoSEQ data, sequences were junction-only without quality scores, so filtering differed. Measured with immunoSEQ multiplex PCR; TCRdb has only the in-frame clones, and not every one. D and trimming were read from the DNA, whereas the V and J calls and clone size are those reported in that table. The sample holds around 450,000 clones, around 79% seen once. This clone was found once. Antigen unknown.

The source of this sequence is a middle-aged woman in good health. Some clones in this sample may be carry-over from other donors' samples. The chain recombines TRBV18 with TRBJ1-2; 12 positions match TRBD1. Sequencing was done on a sample of PBMCs. CDR3 nucleotide sequence: TGTGCCAGCTCACGAACCGGGACAGGGGGCTCTTGGGGCGGCTACACCTTC. Its translation is CASSRTGTGGSWGGYTF.